Shown below are 15 T cell receptor beta chains from a single sample sequenced in a study of shared clonotypes between healthy human individuals. Naive CD8 populations comprised CD45RO-negative cells positively selected for CCR7, excluding terminally differentiated effector memory CD45RA+ cells. Data came from immunoSEQ multiplex PCR; TCRdb stores just in-frame clones and leaves some out. This sample has 2 million to 2.5 million clones, with about 93% found just once. The sequenced sample was naive CD8+ T cells from PBMCs. The receptors originated from a man aged 18 to 35 in good health. Some clones in this sample may be carry-over from other donors' samples.

The J gene is TRBJ1-3, the V gene TRBV6-1, with no clear D. This CDR3 comprises 16 residues. Germline-derived CDR1 and CDR2 are MNHNS and SASEGT. V was cut by 3 bases and J by 0 bases, with 12 bases left in between. The CDR3 loop is CASSDNPGFSGNTIYF. The CDR3 coding sequence is TGTGCCAGCAGTGATAATCCAGGATTCTCTGGAAACACCATATATTTT.

This chain connects TRBV7-9 to TRBJ2-3; possibly TRBD2 for D (6 bases). Germline CDR1 SEHNR, CDR2 FQNEAQ (reference sequence). The CDR3 sequence is 15 residues long. V lost 6 bases and J 0 bases, leaving 13 bases between the germline ends. Here the CDR3 reads CASSGDGTSTDTQYF. Here the CDR3 DNA reads TGTGCCAGCAGTGGAGACGGGACTAGCACAGATACGCAGTATTTT.

This clone was seen only a few times. The chain employs TRBV7-9 and TRBJ1-1; D call uncertain. The CDR3 length is 16 residues. Germline assignment: CDR1 SEHNR and CDR2 FQNEAQ (reference sequence). V was trimmed by 1 base and J by 0 bases, leaving 12 bases between them. This CDR3 is CASSLGGDPLNTEAFF. Here the CDR3 DNA reads TGTGCCAGCAGCTTAGGCGGCGATCCCTTGAACACTGAAGCTTTCTTT. Full variable domain (outside the CDR3, taken from reference TRBV7-9 and TRBJ1-1): DTGVSQNPRHKITKRGQNVTFRCDPISEHNRLYWYRQTLGQGPEFLTYFQNEAQLEKSRLLSDRFSAERPKGSFSTLEIQRTEQGDSAMYLCASSLGGDPLNTEAFFGQGTRLTVV.

In nucleotides, the CDR3 is TGTGCCAGCAGCGAAAGACAGGGGGTCCTCAATAACCCAGATAATGAGCAGTTCTTC. This codes for CASSERQGVLNNPDNEQFF. This chain connects TRBV9 to TRBJ2-1; TRBD1 matches at 9 bases. From germline, CDR1 is SGDLS and CDR2 YYNGEE. The CDR3 extends over 19 amino acids. V dropped 3 bases and J dropped 7; count of bases not matched to a gene: 20.

V is TRBV15 and J is TRBJ2-5; no firm D call. CDR3 length equals 13 residues. CDR1 LNHNV and CDR2 YYDKDF come from the germline V gene (reference sequence). V gave up 3 bases and J gave up 4 bases, with 9 bases separating them. The DNA for the CDR3 is TGTGCCACCAGCAGCCGGTACGCAGAGACCCAGTACTTC. Protein product: CATSSRYAETQYF. Looking up the rest from reference TRBV15 and TRBJ2-5 gives the full variable domain: DAMVIQNPRYQVTQFGKPVTLSCSQTLNHNVMYWYQQKSSQAPKLLFHYYDKDFNNEADTPDNFQSRRPNTSFCFLDIRSPGLGDTAMYLCATSSRYAETQYFGPGTRLLVL.

The chain couples TRBV4-2 to TRBJ2-7; TRBD2 agrees at 10 bases. This CDR3 spans 18 amino acids. Trimming removed 4 bases from V and 4 bases from J; junction bases left unmatched: 16. Germline V lookup: CDR1 LGHNA, CDR2 YNFKEQ. CDR3 region: CASSPLGQSGTSAYEQYF. The CDR3 DNA sequence: TGTGCCAGCAGCCCTCTAGGCCAATCCGGGACTAGCGCTTACGAGCAGTACTTC.

The gene calls are TRBV4-1 and TRBJ1-1; no reliable D call. The V gene's germline CDR1 is MGHRA and CDR2 YSYEKL. The CDR3 has 14 amino acids. V dropped 0 bases and J dropped 7 bases, with 12 bases sitting between them. The CDR3 here is CASSQDQGWDEAFF. In DNA, the CDR3 is TGCGCCAGCAGCCAAGATCAAGGGTGGGATGAAGCTTTCTTT.

The CDR3 DNA is TGTGCCAGCAGAGAGGGCGGAGTGGGGAGCTCCTACGAGCAGTACTTC. Its protein is CASREGGVGSSYEQYF. The chain combines TRBV27 with TRBJ2-7; D is perhaps TRBD2 (5 bases). Trimming left V 6 bases short and J 0 bases short, with 18 bases between. Germline V gene data show CDR1 as MNHEY and CDR2 as SMNVEV (reference sequence). The CDR3 is 16 amino acids.

The rearrangement links TRBV4-3 to TRBJ1-1; D gene uncertain. The CDR3 spans 16 residues. Germline CDR1 LGHNA, CDR2 YSLEER. V was clipped by 1 base and J by 4 bases, with 16 bases between them. CDR3 protein: CASSQAAVRVGTEAFF. CDR3 nucleotide sequence: TGCGCCAGCAGCCAAGCCGCCGTACGGGTGGGCACTGAAGCTTTCTTT.

The CDR3 spells CASSSRLGGNQPQHF. The CDR3 nucleotides read TGTGCCAGCAGTTCTAGACTTGGGGGCAATCAGCCCCAGCATTTT. This rearrangement joins TRBV27 to TRBJ1-5; D unclear. The CDR3 contains 15 residues. The germline V gene encodes CDR1 MNHEY and CDR2 SMNVEV (reference sequence). V gave up 4 bases and J gave up 2 bases, with 12 bases separating them.

The CDR3 DNA follows: TGTGCCAGTAGTACACCCGGACTAGCGGAGGTTACCGGGGAGCTGTTTTTT. Translating gives CASSTPGLAEVTGELFF. The rearrangement joins TRBV19 to TRBJ2-2; TRBD2 agrees at 10 bases. The J segment lost 5 bases and the V segment lost 4 bases, leaving 10 bases of the junction unmatched. Germline V CDR1 and CDR2: LNHDA, SQIVND (reference sequence). The CDR3 is made up of 17 amino acids.

The table lists this clone with a few counts. This chain joins TRBV29-1 and TRBJ1-1; no firm D call. V shed 0 bases and J shed 4 bases, with 9 bases lying between them. Germline assignment: CDR1 SQVTM and CDR2 ANQGSEA. CDR3 length: 13 residues. The CDR3 nucleotides read TGCAGCGTTGAAGATTGGGTGGCCACTGAAGCTTTCTTT. Its translation is CSVEDWVATEAFF.

The chain links TRBV7-9 to TRBJ2-3; 10 bases align to TRBD1. The germline V gene has CDR1 SEHNR and CDR2 FQNEAQ (reference sequence). CDR3 length: 18 residues. V was pared by 5 bases and J by 6 bases, with 17 bases of the junction left unmatched. The CDR3 loop reads CASSPLGQGVVWTDTQYF. The DNA for the CDR3 is TGTGCCAGCAGCCCGCTCGGACAGGGGGTTGTTTGGACGGATACGCAGTATTTT.

The chain has TRBV15 and TRBJ2-5, with 7 nucleotides matching TRBD2. This CDR3 region has 15 residues. The germline CDR1 and CDR2 sequences are LNHNV and YYDKDF (reference sequence). V was pared by 1 base and J by 4 bases, with 6 bases of the junction left unmatched. The DNA for the CDR3 is TGTGCCACCAGCAGAGCTCACCGCGGGGGAGAGACCCAGTACTTC. Its protein product is CATSRAHRGGETQYF.

The chain uses TRBV30 and TRBJ2-7; no clear D. Germline CDR1 and CDR2: GTSNPN and SVGIG (reference sequence). V dropped 2 bases and J dropped 5 bases, with 16 bases sitting between them. The length of the CDR3 is 14 residues. The CDR3: CAWSQPIPVHEQYF. CDR3 bases: TGTGCCTGGAGTCAACCCATTCCGGTCCACGAGCAGTACTTC.